Sequencing of this T cell receptor beta chain was carried out in a study of cytomegalovirus exposure and HLA in healthy donors (dated by TCRdb to the late 2010s). In terms of the full investigation: An earlier analysis of several hundred of the donors reported 250 to 350 Gb of sequence data and 117 million unique TCR beta sequences from about 200 million T cells. Approximately 330 gigabases of sequencing data and about 92 million unique TCR sequences made up an early release that covered fewer than 650 HLA-typed donors. Of the roughly 410 genotyped donors, 65% to 90% were placed in the genetic ancestry cluster associated with self-reported Caucasian donors. The aim of the study was to test whether cataloging public T cell receptors could identify signatures of past pathogen exposure. Using immunosequencing, the study profiled T cell repertoires from around 670 subjects and related those repertoires to cytomegalovirus serostatus. In addition to the first cohort of roughly 700 subjects, a separate validation cohort of approximately 110 different subjects was used. To predict cytomegalovirus infection status, the study combined high-throughput TCR immunosequencing, statistical association of individual TCRs with disease status, and machine learning. A later analysis re-examined previously published TCR beta repertoires from roughly 720 donors and added high-resolution HLA genotyping to investigate patterns of TCR occurrence. Rather than drawing on any new phenotypic data, the later analysis identified candidate immune exposures from TCR beta sequences and the way those sequences occurred across donors. An earlier analysis of approximately 640 of the donors applied high-throughput TCR beta sequencing to assess whether each TCR beta V gene segment acted as functional or pseudogenic. Donor age, sex, ethnicity and CMV serostatus were compiled alongside the repertoire data. Genome-wide SNP genotypes for about 65% of the roughly 700 donors were used in a later genetic analysis, which treated that subset as a discovery cohort. All discovery cohort repertoires had been generated using a single sequencing platform. Both class I and class II loci were covered by HLA typing, at four-digit resolution. The number of donors typed differed by locus, with about 629-640 for A, B, C, DRB1 and DQB1, roughly 520 for DQA1, under 610 for DPA1, and some 470 for DPB1. Roughly five DR-DQ haplotypes were treated as single units for association and clustering because of strong linkage in the cohort. On average, around 240,000 unique TCR beta nucleotide sequences were sequenced per donor among 300 to 500 genotyped donors of the cohort, with roughly 18% of those sequences being non-productive.

The cohort was made up of under 800 healthy bone marrow donors. At the time of sampling, all cohort members were nominally healthy, though unrecorded immune exposures were likely present. The donor tested CMV seropositive and was one of the 289 seropositive cohort members. A peripheral blood sample was collected from each donor, and TCR beta sequencing was performed on peripheral blood mononuclear cells. Genomic DNA extraction from the blood cell samples was performed with the Qiagen DNeasy Blood Extraction Kit. From a lookup of the germline V gene, CDR1 and CDR2 are SGDLS and YYNGEE. The CDR3, cysteine through phenylalanine, is 14 amino acids long. The read is trimmed to its CDR3 DNA, 42 bases read in frame from base 1. V and J are truncated by 1 base and 2 bases respectively, leaving an intervening sequence of 9 bases. Concerning this clone itself: No antigen is known for it. The sample holds no much larger clone one base away, and base qualities are not on file.

Paper-wide results and their limitations: Only TCR beta chains were sequenced in this cohort, and the absence of alpha or paired-chain data limited detectable features. The 87-base-pair reads could not distinguish some IMGT-functional V segments, including TRBV6-2 and TRBV6-3, so those segments were excluded. In a later analysis, 16,951 TCR beta sequences were associated with specific HLA alleles at a false discovery rate of 0.05. A cluster of highly shared sequence variants was judged likely to be a technical artifact of the sequencing pipeline. Sequencing depth was assumed to be roughly uniform across donors in the presence/absence analyses, though that assumption may not hold. In vitro tests confirmed that a few of the cytomegalovirus-associated TCR beta chains recognize cytomegalovirus antigens. When HLA alleles, especially DR and DQ, strongly co-occurred, attributing TCR associations to individual alleles was difficult. It was suggested by the authors that the approach could potentially be generalized to other disease states and immunological phenotypes. In the study, around 150 TCR beta chains were listed as associated with cytomegalovirus. Most TCR sequences were observed very rarely across donors, whereas some public TCRs were present in many individuals. In a later genetic analysis, fewer N-insertions in productive TCRs were reported among donors in an Asian-associated ancestry cluster than the roughly 700-donor mean. A further reported finding was that TCR beta sequences accurately predicted the HLA-A and HLA-B alleles for most subjects in the first cohort. Most CMV-associated TCR beta chains appeared to be HLA-restricted in a later analysis, and the HLA associations seemed to be driven largely by CMV exposure. The classifier was reported to diagnose cytomegalovirus status with high specificity and sensitivity in both the original cohort and the validation cohort. According to a later analysis, parvovirus B19, influenza, CMV and Epstein-Barr virus appeared linked to several top co-occurrence clusters. A later genetic analysis associated a missense DCLRE1C variant with V-gene and J-gene trimming of TCR beta chains, and an independent cohort replicated the association. In a later analysis, TCR association rates were found to vary across HLA loci, with the most associated TCRs seen for DRB1 alleles and the fewest for HLA-C alleles. Because HLA typing was unavailable for some donors at each locus, only the typed subset was used in association tests. An earlier analysis of some 590 of the donors showed that most TCR beta V segments appeared in productive rearrangements either about 90% or about 30% of the time, which broadly matched IMGT annotations. Correlated functional status among segregating V segments might be attributable to linkage disequilibrium, but an unknown experimental factor could not be ruled out. Because counts were too low, about 15 rarely observed V segments, including chromosome 9 orphons, were left out of the earlier analysis of 587 of the donors. In a later analysis, HLA-associated TCR beta chains showed more clonal expansion and lower generation probabilities than non-associated chains that were equally common. For the cohort, immune exposure information was limited to CMV serostatus.

Receptor libraries were prepared by the immunoSEQ multiplex PCR assay. For the multiplex PCR, a mixture combining 60 forward primers for TCR Vbeta segments and 13 reverse primers for TCR Jbeta segments was used. The CDR3 region of rearranged TCR beta genes was amplified from genomic DNA with a multiplex PCR assay. On the Illumina HiSeq System, the amplified TCR beta libraries were sequenced as 87-base-pair reads. The authors' pipeline ran thus. Across the 600 to 700 repertoires, a later analysis counted 80 million or so unique TCR beta chains, some 11 million of which were shared by at least two donors. Raw reads were error-corrected and collapsed into unique sequences by a nearest-neighbor algorithm in which closely related sequences were merged to remove PCR and sequencing errors. To assign V, D and J gene segments, CDR3 sequences were aligned to IMGT reference sequences. For a sequence to be retained, a match of at least six nucleotides was required to both a V gene segment and a J gene segment. Rearrangements were called productive when the CDR3 lacked stop codons and stayed in frame with V and J; all others were non-productive. Following IMGT convention, CDR3 was defined as the stretch from the second conserved V-encoded cysteine to the conserved J-encoded phenylalanine. The earlier analysis of about 610 of the donors excluded sequences that lacked an unambiguous match to a single V gene segment. In an earlier analysis of several hundred of the donors, V segments were called functional above 56.7% productive rearrangements and were called segregating when the between-donor standard deviation exceeded 5%. A statistical classification framework was built for diagnosing cytomegalovirus status from the catalog of TCR beta chain sequences. In a later analysis, TCR nucleotide sequences were compared against IMGT/GENE-DB human TR gene sequences so that V and J genes could be assigned. The TCRdist pipeline was used in a later analysis to assign CDR3 sequences and most-parsimonious VDJ recombination scenarios. In a later analysis, each TCR beta chain was defined by its CDR3 amino acid sequence together with its V-gene family, and reads without a unique V-gene family were excluded. As a way to deal with suspected cross-contamination and a sequencing artifact, a later analysis dropped under 600 nucleotide sequences that were highly shared and had low generation probability. A later analysis calculated a clonal expansion index for each public chain from normalized within-repertoire ranks of inferred template counts. In a later analysis, generation probabilities were computed using a VDJ recombination model fitted to out-of-frame rearrangements, and the results were checked against IGoR. A later analysis scored TCR-TCR, TCR-HLA and TCR-CMV co-occurrence with hypergeometric tests, applying a repertoire-size bias correction to TCR pairs. False discovery rates were estimated in a later analysis by permuting HLA or CMV assignments 20 times. In a later analysis, co-occurring TCRs were grouped with DBSCAN, and TCRdist sequence similarity was added when clustering was performed within HLA-allele-positive subsets. Repertoires with fewer than 30,000 or more than 120,000 public chains were left out of co-occurrence clustering, as were about five repertoires with anomalous nucleotide sharing. The immuneACCESS repertoire file appears here via TCRdb, limited to in-frame rearrangements. These files lack a portion of the clones; in checked studies, under half of the deficit traces to unresolved V genes, and the cause of the others is not known. V and J calls and clone size come straight from that table; D and trimming were deduced from the DNA. In this sample the table shows under 200,000 clones, approximately 80% of which occur a single time. The ten biggest clones cover about 2.9% of the sample.

The sample consisted of PBMCs. This receptor chain uses TRBV9 and TRBJ2-5, and the D gene may be TRBD2, 5 bases matching. The clonotype was recovered from a woman between 50 and 59 years old in good health and CMV-seropositive. The CDR3 corresponds to CASSVSGDQETQYF. The DNA sequence reads TGTGCCAGCAGCGTAAGCGGTGATCAAGAGACCCAGTACTTC.